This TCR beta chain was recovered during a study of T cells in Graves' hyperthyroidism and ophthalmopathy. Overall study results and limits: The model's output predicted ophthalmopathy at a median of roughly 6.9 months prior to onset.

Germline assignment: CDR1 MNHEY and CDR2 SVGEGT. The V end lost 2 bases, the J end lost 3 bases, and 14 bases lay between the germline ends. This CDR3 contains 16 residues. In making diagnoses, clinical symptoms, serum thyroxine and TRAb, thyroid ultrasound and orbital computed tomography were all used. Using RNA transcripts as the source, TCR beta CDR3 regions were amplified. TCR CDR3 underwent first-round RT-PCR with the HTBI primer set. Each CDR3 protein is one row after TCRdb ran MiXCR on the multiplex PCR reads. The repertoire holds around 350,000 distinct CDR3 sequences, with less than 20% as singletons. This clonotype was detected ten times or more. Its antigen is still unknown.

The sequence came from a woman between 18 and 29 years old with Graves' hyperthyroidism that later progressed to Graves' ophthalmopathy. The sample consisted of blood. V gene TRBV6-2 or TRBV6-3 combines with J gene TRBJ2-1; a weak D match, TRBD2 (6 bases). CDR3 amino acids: CASSYVLASHYNEQFF. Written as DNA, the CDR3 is TGTGCCAGCAGTTACGTGCTAGCGAGCCACTACAATGAGCAGTTCTTC.